These T cell receptor beta chains were read from a single sample in a study of type 1 and type 2 diabetes patients. One entry per CDR3 protein, called by TCRdb with MiXCR from the multiplex PCR reads. The sample gives under 300,000 distinct CDR3 sequences, roughly 44% of which show up once; approximately 15% is in the top ten. Input material: peripheral blood mononuclear cells (PBMCs). The receptors shown here come from a man aged 18 to 35 with type 2 diabetes. CDR3s include the opening cysteine and the closing phenylalanine or tryptophan. The D gene is left open where the match is weak. Clone size, where shown, is once, few, many, or a class for clones that have expanded.

TRBV27,15,TRBD1,NA,TRBJ1-6,CASNPGTGRNSPLHF,TGTGCCAGCAACCCCGGGACAGGCAGGAATTCACCCCTCCACTTT
TRBV20-1,12,NA,few,TRBJ1-2,CSAGSINYGYTF,TGCAGTGCGGGCAGCATTAACTATGGCTACACCTTC
TRBV9,14,NA,few,TRBJ2-5,CASSVGGGQETQYF,TGTGCCAGCAGCGTAGGAGGCGGCCAAGAGACCCAGTACTTC
TRBV6-5,15,NA,NA,TRBJ2-2,CASSYSAPGTGELFF,TGTGCCAGCAGTTACTCGGCCCCGGGAACCGGGGAGCTGTTTTTT
TRBV24-1,15,NA,NA,TRBJ1-1,CATSDSAWGATEAFF,TGTGCCACCAGTGACTCTGCCTGGGGGGCCACTGAAGCTTTCTTT
TRBV29-1,14,NA,NA,TRBJ2-6,CSVEGSSGANVLTF,TGCAGCGTCGAAGGATCCTCTGGGGCCAACGTCCTGACTTTC
TRBV10-2,15,TRBD1,NA,TRBJ2-7,CASSDGQGGSYEQYF,TGCGCCAGCAGTGACGGACAGGGAGGTTCCTACGAGCAGTACTTC
TRBV30,19,TRBD2,NA,TRBJ2-4,CAWRVNVMRESLAKNIQYF,TGTGCCTGGAGAGTTAATGTGATGCGGGAGTCGTTAGCCAAAAACATTCAGTACTTC
TRBV29-1,16,TRBD2,NA,TRBJ2-3,CSVDALAGSRTDTQYF,TGCAGCGTTGATGCCCTAGCGGGGTCTCGCACAGATACGCAGTATTTT
TRBV12-3/TRBV12-4,14,NA,NA,TRBJ2-5,CASTPPGAGETQYF,TGTGCCAGCACTCCCCCGGGGGCCGGCGAGACCCAGTACTTC
TRBV28,15,NA,NA,TRBJ1-5,CASSLGSRVNQPQHF,TGTGCCAGCAGTCTGGGATCCCGGGTCAATCAGCCCCAGCATTTT
TRBV14,12,NA,NA,TRBJ1-2,CASSYQGYGYTF,TGTGCCAGCAGTTACCAGGGTTATGGCTACACCTTC
TRBV30,13,NA,NA,TRBJ2-1,CAWKAGSYNEQFF,TGTGCCTGGAAGGCGGGCTCCTACAATGAGCAGTTCTTC
TRBV6-2/TRBV6-3,16,TRBD1,NA,TRBJ1-6,CASSPDTGQVPSPLHF,TGTGCCAGCAGTCCCGATACGGGACAGGTGCCTTCACCCCTCCACTTT
TRBV27,12,NA,few,TRBJ1-6,CASSLLNSPLHF,TGTGCCAGCAGTTTACTTAATTCACCCCTCCACTTT
TRBV7-6,15,TRBD1,NA,TRBJ2-2,CASSTLRGLAGELFF,TGTGCCAGCAGCACCCTCAGGGGGCTGGCCGGGGAGCTGTTTTTT
TRBV7-2,14,NA,few,TRBJ2-2,CASSPRRDTGELFF,TGTGCCAGCAGCCCCAGACGGGACACCGGGGAGCTGTTTTTT
TRBV5-1,15,NA,once,TRBJ1-6,CASSIGHGGNSPLHF,TGCGCCAGCAGCATCGGACACGGCGGGAATTCACCCCTCCACTTT
TRBV27,17,NA,NA,TRBJ1-1,CASSCRSGKGSNTEAFF,TGTGCCAGCAGTTGCCGTAGCGGAAAAGGATCGAACACTGAAGCTTTCTTT
TRBV30,15,TRBD1,few,TRBJ1-2,CACLGGGRGLYGYTF,TGTGCCTGCCTTGGGGGGGGCAGGGGGCTCTATGGCTACACCTTC
TRBV12-3/TRBV12-4,15,NA,NA,TRBJ1-6,CASSLGRQLRSPLHF,TGTGCCAGCAGTTTAGGGCGGCAGCTCCGTTCACCCCTCCACTTT
TRBV7-8,14,NA,NA,TRBJ2-5,CASSGTGLQETQCF,TGTGCCAGCAGCGGCACAGGGCTTCAAGAGACCCAGTGCTTC
TRBV19,22,TRBD2,once,TRBJ2-3,CASSQGLNTGLAGVRGPYTQYF,TGTGCCAGTAGCCAGGGGCTAAATACGGGACTAGCGGGAGTCCGTGGTCCCTATACGCAGTATTTT
TRBV27,14,NA,NA,TRBJ2-7,CASSLFAGVYEQYF,TGTGCCAGCAGTTTATTTGCAGGGGTCTACGAGCAGTACTTC
TRBV2,12,NA,many,TRBJ1-5,CASSRTGQPQHF,TGTGCCAGCAGTCGAACAGGGCAGCCCCAGCATTTT
TRBV29-1,15,NA,NA,TRBJ1-2,CGVVAPQGWDYGYTF,TGCGGCGTTGTTGCCCCACAGGGATGGGACTATGGCTACACCTTC